The 13 T cell receptor beta chains presented below share a single source sample, sequenced in a study of naive and memory T cell subsets. Overall study results and limits: Possibly reflecting memory cells re-expressing CD45RA, a few larger clonotypes occurred in naive repertoires, especially CD8.

Both TRBC1 and TRBC2 were covered by a beta constant-region primer of two equimolar oligonucleotides. Four rounds of PCR amplified the ligated cDNA using nested alpha and beta constant-region primers plus SP2. MiXCR, run by TCRdb on the UMI-ligation and nested PCR reads, gives a single entry per CDR3 protein. The sample has 120,000 to 150,000 distinct CDR3 sequences, under 25% seen once. No antigens are known for them. Sequenced input: naive CD4+ T cells from blood. The receptor source for this set is a human donor in good health.

V gene TRBV20-1 combines with J gene TRBJ1-6; unclear D gene. V shed 6 bases and J shed 0 bases, with 15 bases lying between them. Germline values: CDR1 DFQATT, CDR2 SNEGSKA (reference sequence). This CDR3 is built from 16 residues. CDR3 DNA: TGCAGTGCCCGTCTATCCGGGAGCTCCTATAATTCACCCCTCCACTTT. Protein: CSARLSGSSYNSPLHF.

V gene TRBV29-1 combines with J gene TRBJ2-1, with 9 bases identical to TRBD1. Germline V CDR1 and CDR2: SQVTM, ANQGSEA. With 3 bases clipped from V and 7 bases from J, the junction kept 7 bases outside the gene matches. CDR3 size: 14 residues. The CDR3 protein is CSVDRTGVNNEQFF. CDR3 coding DNA: TGCAGCGTTGACAGGACAGGGGTGAATAATGAGCAGTTCTTC.

This clonotype showed up just a few times. DNA for the CDR3: TGCAGTGCTAGAGAAGTGACAGGGGGCACGCGAGCCAAAAACATTCAGTACTTC. Translated, it gives CSAREVTGGTRAKNIQYF. This chain connects TRBV20-1 to TRBJ2-4, with 10 bases lining up with TRBD1. The CDR3 spans 18 residues. J lost 0 bases, V lost 0 bases, and 8 bases had no gene match. Germline V gene sequence: CDR1 DFQATT, CDR2 SNEGSKA (reference sequence).

As DNA, the CDR3 is TGTGCCAGCAGCGTAAATCCCCCTGGGTGGAGCGGGAGTTGGAATGAGCAGTTCTTC. Translating it yields CASSVNPPGWSGSWNEQFF. V and J are TRBV9 and TRBJ2-1; 8 positions agree with TRBD2. CDR1 is SGDLS, CDR2 YYNGEE, per germline. Unmatched junction bases numbered 19, after V lost 1 base and J lost 7 bases. This CDR3 spans 19 amino acids.

V is TRBV20-1 and J is TRBJ2-5; 8 positions match TRBD1. Germline trimming cut 6 bases from V and 6 bases from J; bases unmatched to any gene: 6. Looked up from germline, CDR1 is DFQATT and CDR2 is SNEGSKA (reference sequence). The CDR3 loop spans 12 amino acids. CDR3 sequence: CSAAGGAKTQYF. DNA of the CDR3: TGCAGTGCGGCAGGGGGCGCGAAGACCCAGTACTTC.

Details on this clonotype: Mismatch with germline at one junction end may stem from a read error. The rearrangement links TRBV5-1 to TRBJ1-1, with 10 bases identical to TRBD1. Germline CDR1 and CDR2: SGHRS and YFSETQ. The CDR3 is made up of 14 amino acids. The DNA for the CDR3 is TGCGCCAGCTGGGACAGGGGTATGAACACTGAATCTTTCTTT. This sequence encodes CASWDRGMNTESFF. Supplemented by reference TRBV5-1 and TRBJ1-1, the full variable domain reads KAGVTQTPRYLIKTRGQQVTLSCSPISGHRSVSWYQQTPGQGLQFLFEYFSETQRNKGNFPGRFSGRQFSNSRSEMNVSTLELGDSALYLCASWDRGMNTESFFGQGTRLTVV.

This chain joins TRBV7-9 and TRBJ2-1, with D possibly matching TRBD2 (6 bases). Trimming took 2 bases from V and 8 from J, leaving 13 bases between them. The CDR3 length is 14 residues. Germline loops: CDR1 SEHNR, CDR2 FQNEAQ (reference sequence). CDR3 sequence: CASSLRREVDEQFF. The CDR3 DNA is TGTGCCAGCAGCTTAAGGAGGGAGGTCGATGAGCAGTTCTTC.

The CDR3 sequence is CASSLWQYEQYF. CDR3 DNA sequence: TGTGCCAGCAGTTTATGGCAGTACGAGCAGTACTTC. The gene calls are TRBV28 and TRBJ2-7; D ambiguous. Per germline, CDR1 MDHEN and CDR2 SYDVKM. Between the trimmed V and J ends, which lost 0 bases and 4 bases, there was a span of 4 bases. The CDR3 sequence is 12 residues long.

The gene calls are TRBV6-2 or TRBV6-3 and TRBJ1-2, with D uncertain. The CDR3 totals 12 residues. Per the germline V gene, CDR1 is MNHEY and CDR2 is SVGEGT. Trimming removed 5 bases at V and 6 bases at J, with 10 bases between. CDR3 sequence (DNA): TGTGCCAGCAGTCCCCTGTCGCATGGCTACACCTTC. It specifies CASSPLSHGYTF.

The CDR3 here is CASSVAASGSYEQYF. Here the CDR3 DNA reads TGTGCCAGCAGCGTAGCGGCTAGCGGGTCTTACGAGCAGTACTTC. This chain joins TRBV9 and TRBJ2-7, with 8 nucleotides matching TRBD2. V was pared by 0 bases and J by 4 bases, with 6 bases of the junction left unmatched. CDR1 and CDR2 from the germline V gene are SGDLS and YYNGEE. The CDR3 consists of 15 residues.

The J gene is TRBJ2-7, the V gene TRBV28, with D hard to call. The CDR3 runs to 13 residues. Germline CDR1 reads MDHEN; CDR2 reads SYDVKM. Deletions cut 7 bases from V and 3 bases from J, with 13 bases between. The CDR3 spells CASKGSPRYEQYF. CDR3 nucleotides: TGTGCCAGCAAGGGCTCCCCGCGCTACGAGCAGTACTTC.

This chain connects TRBV7-9 to TRBJ2-1; no definite D call. The germline V gene has CDR1 SEHNR and CDR2 FQNEAQ (reference sequence). This CDR3 spans 14 amino acids. Between the trimmed V and J ends, which lost 5 bases and 4 bases, there was a span of 12 bases. CDR3 in DNA: TGTGCCAGCAGCCCGGGCCCAATATACAATGAGCAGTTCTTC. Translated, it gives CASSPGPIYNEQFF.

Many counts were recorded for this clonotype. The V and J genes are TRBV10-3 and TRBJ1-6, with D tentatively TRBD1 (5 bases). CDR1 and CDR2 from the germline V gene are ENHRY and SYGVKD. V lost 6 bases, J lost 8 bases, and 11 bases lay in between. There are 13 residues in the CDR3. CDR3 DNA: TGTGCCATCAGGACAGAGCAGTATTCACCCCTCCACTTT. Its protein product is CAIRTEQYSPLHF.